This T cell receptor beta chain was sequenced during a study of cytotoxic CD8 clonotypes in ibrutinib-treated CLL. Overall study: Approximately ten relapsed/refractory, roughly 15 treatment-naive; around 18 IGHV unmutated. The study, taken as a whole, reports: Rising at ibrutinib response, clonality subsequently fell back toward baseline at progression.

Clones were read by immunoSEQ multiplex PCR, and TCRdb kept only the in-frame ones, dropping some. The table lists some 170,000 clones, roughly 84% of them singletons. On this clone: Its antigen remains unknown.

This clonotype was obtained from a human donor with chronic lymphocytic leukemia. The sample in question was PBMCs, obtained at disease progression, from a patient treated with ibrutinib.

DNA of the CDR3: TGTGCCAGCAGTTTGTACGTATCACCCGGTAAACAAGAGACCCAGTACTTC. It is translated as CASSLYVSPGKQETQYF. The rearrangement links TRBV27 to TRBJ2-5; no firm D call. CDR1 and CDR2 (germline): MNHEY, SMNVEV (reference sequence). The CDR3 is made up of 17 amino acids. Trimming removed 3 bases from V and 2 bases from J, with 19 bases in between.